The present T cell receptor beta chain was sequenced within a study of T-cell reconstitution after alpha-beta-depleted transplantation in children (TCRdb year 2016). Some background on the complete study: The study quantitatively tracked T-cell immune reconstitution after TCRalphabeta/CD19-depleted allogeneic hematopoietic cell transplantation in children using TCR repertoire profiling.

The trim is 6 bases for V and 9 bases for J, with a gap of 12 bases between the germline ends. The CDR3 runs 12 amino acids, cysteine and phenylalanine included. Only the CDR3 part of the read is kept: 36 bases, read in frame from the first base. Based on the germline V gene, the CDR1 and CDR2 sequences are SGHAT and FQNNGV. This clonotype was seen a handful of times. What this receptor recognizes is not known. No base quality values were provided; no much bigger clone lies one nucleotide off. Libraries came from PCR. Sequencing instrument: Illumina HiSeq 2500. Molecular barcoding was employed in the preparation of TCR libraries, with unique molecular identifiers being used to normalize TCRbeta repertoire quantification. TCRdb trimmed public reads at Q25 via fastp, called clones via MiXCR and kept in-frame beta chains. CDR3 protein sequences are deduplicated, and each keeps its most common genes and DNA. The sample profile shows 440,000 or so distinct CDR3 sequences; about a tenth of them were found once. The ten largest clones capture 5% to 6.5% of the sample.

The source is a human donor who donated a stem cell graft to a child with acute myeloid leukemia. Sequencing was performed on PBMCs from the stem cell graft donor, taken from the stem cell graft. The chain is assembled from TRBV11-2 and TRBJ2-1, with the D gene not confidently named. The sequence in DNA is TGTGCCAGCAGGATGGTCAGAGTTGAGCAGTTCTTC. The resulting protein is CASRMVRVEQFF.